The rows below give T cell receptor beta chains drawn from one sample of a study of T cell responses to AZD1222 COVID-19 vaccine. TCRdb's copy holds only in-frame clones and misses some; the assay was immunoSEQ multiplex PCR. The sample carries 100,000 to 150,000 clones, 70% to 90% recorded once. Sequenced material: peripheral blood, taken on day 0 of AZD1222 vaccination. The receptors derive from an adult in good health. CDR3s include the opening cysteine and the closing phenylalanine or tryptophan.

TRBJ2-7 TRBV27 CASSLVPDRATYEQYF
TRBJ1-5 TRBV19 CASSSGTGGLQPQHF
TRBJ1-1 TRBV30 CAWSDHRQGNTEAFF
TRBJ1-1 TRBV28 CASSSILRGGAEAFF
TRBJ2-3 TRBV28 CASRTGTGTDTQYF
TRBJ2-2 TRBV5-1 CANRQGFTGELFF
TRBJ1-1 TRBV19 CASSIAATGVGEAFF
TRBJ1-5 TRBV16 CASRGQGAQPQHF
TRBJ2-1 TRBV6-2/TRBV6-3 CASSYSSWTADKGGRNEQFF
TRBJ1-2 TRBV20-1 CSASRGDGYTF
TRBJ1-2 TRBV6-9 CASNLAGQGWGYGYTF
TRBJ2-1 TRBV4-3 CASSLSEGDYNEQFF
TRBJ2-1 TRBV9 CASSSSGRAGHEQFF
TRBJ2-7 TRBV7-9 CASSLRQTYEQYF
TRBJ1-4 TRBV11-2 CASSPSPGTGADNEKLFF
TRBJ2-7 TRBV29-1 CSVETGTENYEQYF
TRBJ2-2 TRBV5-6 CASSSRTGAGELFF
TRBJ1-3 TRBV7-8 CASSLDPSSGNTIYF
TRBJ1-1 TRBV7-9 CASSLVRVGAFF
TRBJ2-7 TRBV27 CASSYQSSYEQYF
TRBJ2-5 TRBV29-1 CSVDGRAIIQETQYF
TRBJ2-2 TRBV15 CATSKGDRTNTGELFF
TRBJ1-6 TRBV6-5 CASSYGSSYNSPLHF
TRBJ1-2 TRBV5-1 CASSLEGGGIDGYTF
TRBJ2-7 TRBV9 CASSPDRTLGEQYF
TRBJ2-3 TRBV7-3 CASSLFLGGRQYF
TRBJ1-4 TRBV5-6 CASSPWGGSEKLFF
TRBJ1-1 TRBV11-3 CASRPPAGYTEAFF
TRBJ1-2 TRBV2 CASTRRGVVGYTF
TRBJ1-1 TRBV7-9 CASSLVRGNTEAFF
TRBJ2-7 TRBV19 CASSIPGISYEQYF
TRBJ1-1 TRBV5-4 CASSLTRWAEAFF
TRBJ1-2 TRBV12-3/TRBV12-4 CASSFPSRGYTF
TRBJ2-3 TRBV5-4 CASSLQGATDTQYF
TRBJ2-7 TRBV5-5 CASSVNTGPTTKQYF